This paragraph reports one T cell receptor beta chain. These data belong to a study of CXCR3-negative and CXCR3-positive naive CD8 T cells. The CDR3 is 18 amino acids. Germline V gene lookup returns CDR1 LGHDT and CDR2 YNNKEL (reference sequence). The libraries of TRB cDNA were constructed through 5' RACE using UMI labels. With the 5' RACE reads reprocessed, TCRdb shows one record per CDR3 protein and no DNA. The sample table sets out around 48,000 distinct CDR3 sequences. The chain links TRBV3-1 to TRBJ2-1; TCRdb gives TRBD1 as the D gene, but with no DNA this cannot be confirmed. The sequence was collected from a human donor in good health. Some clones in this sample may be carry-over from other donors' samples. Sequenced material: memory CD8+ T cells from blood. The CDR3 here is CASSQDLPHNRVRNEQFF.